This T cell receptor beta chain was profiled in a study of blood T cell repertoires in COVID-19. Study-level background: Material from acute and convalescent COVID-19 was sourced from the United States, Italy and Spain. PBMCs, B-cell-depleted T cells, or T cells provided the cDNA or gDNA that made up the material.

Study processing details: By means of reference gene primer amplification, nucleated cell counts were estimated. The protocol was immunoSEQ multiplex PCR, while the TCRdb copy is restricted to in-frame clones and leaves out a portion. V and J calls and clone size are copied from that table; D and trimming were computed from the DNA. The table includes about 190,000 clones, approximately 86% detected once. CDR3 length: 13 residues. V shed 3 bases and J shed 0 bases, with 6 bases lying between them. V usage is TRBV12-3 or TRBV12-4 and J usage is TRBJ2-7; D uncertain. The receptor was derived from a man between 65 and 85 years old with active or convalescent COVID-19. The sequenced sample consisted of peripheral blood. This CDR3 is CASSFLHSYEQYF. The CDR3 nucleotides are TGTGCCAGCAGTTTCTTACACTCCTACGAGCAGTACTTC.